This T cell receptor (beta chain) was observed in a study of blood T cell repertoires in COVID-19. Study-wide context: Samples representing acute and convalescent COVID-19 were sourced from the United States, Italy and Spain.

Clones were read by immunoSEQ multiplex PCR, and TCRdb kept only the in-frame ones, dropping some. The sample lists around 200,000 clones; 85% to 90% were seen once. The J segment lost 3 bases and the V segment lost 3 bases, leaving 7 bases of the junction unmatched. This CDR3 is 17 amino acids long. The germline gives CDR1 LNHDA, CDR2 SQIVND (reference sequence). Sequenced: peripheral blood. The chain couples TRBV19 to TRBJ2-6; 8 bases fit TRBD1. The source is a man aged 55 to 70 who had recovered from COVID-19. CDR3 coding DNA: TGTGCCAGTAGTATTAGTGGGACAGGCAGTGGGGCCAACGTCCTGACTTTC. Residues: CASSISGTGSGANVLTF.